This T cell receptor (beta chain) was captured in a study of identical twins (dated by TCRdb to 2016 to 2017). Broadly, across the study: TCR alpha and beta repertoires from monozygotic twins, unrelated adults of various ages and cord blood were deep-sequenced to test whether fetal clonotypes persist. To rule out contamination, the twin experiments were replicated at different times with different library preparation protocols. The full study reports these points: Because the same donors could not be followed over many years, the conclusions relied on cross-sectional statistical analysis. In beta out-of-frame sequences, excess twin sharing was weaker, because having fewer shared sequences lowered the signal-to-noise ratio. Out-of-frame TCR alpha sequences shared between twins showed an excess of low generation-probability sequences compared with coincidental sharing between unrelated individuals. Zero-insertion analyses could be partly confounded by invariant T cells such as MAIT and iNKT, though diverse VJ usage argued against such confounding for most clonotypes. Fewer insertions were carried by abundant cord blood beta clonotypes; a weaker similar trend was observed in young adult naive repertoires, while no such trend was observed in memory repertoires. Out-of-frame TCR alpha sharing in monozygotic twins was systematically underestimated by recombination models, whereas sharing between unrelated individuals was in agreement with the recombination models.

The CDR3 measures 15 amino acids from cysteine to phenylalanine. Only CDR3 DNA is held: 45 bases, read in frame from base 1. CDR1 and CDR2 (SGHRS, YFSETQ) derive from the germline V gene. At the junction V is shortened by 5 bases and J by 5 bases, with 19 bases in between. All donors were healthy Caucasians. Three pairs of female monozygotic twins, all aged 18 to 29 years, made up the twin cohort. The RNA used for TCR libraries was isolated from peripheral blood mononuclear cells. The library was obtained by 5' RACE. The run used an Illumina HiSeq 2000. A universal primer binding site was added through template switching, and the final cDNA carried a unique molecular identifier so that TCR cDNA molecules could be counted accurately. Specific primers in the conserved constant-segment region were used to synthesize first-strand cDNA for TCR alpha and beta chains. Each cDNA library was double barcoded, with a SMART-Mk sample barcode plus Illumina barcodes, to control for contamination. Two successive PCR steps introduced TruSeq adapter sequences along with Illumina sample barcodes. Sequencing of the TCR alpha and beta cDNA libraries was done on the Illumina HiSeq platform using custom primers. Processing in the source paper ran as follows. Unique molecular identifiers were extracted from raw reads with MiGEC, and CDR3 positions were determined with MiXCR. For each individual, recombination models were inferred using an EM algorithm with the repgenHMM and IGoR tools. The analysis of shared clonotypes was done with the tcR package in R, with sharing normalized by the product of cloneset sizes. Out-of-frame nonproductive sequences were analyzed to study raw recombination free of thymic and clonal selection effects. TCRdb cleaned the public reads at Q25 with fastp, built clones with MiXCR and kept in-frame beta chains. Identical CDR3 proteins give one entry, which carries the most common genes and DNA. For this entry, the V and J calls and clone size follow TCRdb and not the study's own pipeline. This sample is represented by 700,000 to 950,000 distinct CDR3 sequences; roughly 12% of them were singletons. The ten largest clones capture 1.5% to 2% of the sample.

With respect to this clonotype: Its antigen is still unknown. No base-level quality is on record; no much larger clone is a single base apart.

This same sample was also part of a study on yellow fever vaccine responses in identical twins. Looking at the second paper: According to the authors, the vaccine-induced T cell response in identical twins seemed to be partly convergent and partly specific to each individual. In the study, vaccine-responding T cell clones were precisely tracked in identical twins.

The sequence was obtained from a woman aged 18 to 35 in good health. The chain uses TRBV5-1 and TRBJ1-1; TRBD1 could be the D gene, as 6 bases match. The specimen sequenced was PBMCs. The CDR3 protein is CASRVEVQGWTEAFF. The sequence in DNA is TGCGCCAGCAGGGTGGAGGTTCAGGGGTGGACTGAAGCTTTCTTT.